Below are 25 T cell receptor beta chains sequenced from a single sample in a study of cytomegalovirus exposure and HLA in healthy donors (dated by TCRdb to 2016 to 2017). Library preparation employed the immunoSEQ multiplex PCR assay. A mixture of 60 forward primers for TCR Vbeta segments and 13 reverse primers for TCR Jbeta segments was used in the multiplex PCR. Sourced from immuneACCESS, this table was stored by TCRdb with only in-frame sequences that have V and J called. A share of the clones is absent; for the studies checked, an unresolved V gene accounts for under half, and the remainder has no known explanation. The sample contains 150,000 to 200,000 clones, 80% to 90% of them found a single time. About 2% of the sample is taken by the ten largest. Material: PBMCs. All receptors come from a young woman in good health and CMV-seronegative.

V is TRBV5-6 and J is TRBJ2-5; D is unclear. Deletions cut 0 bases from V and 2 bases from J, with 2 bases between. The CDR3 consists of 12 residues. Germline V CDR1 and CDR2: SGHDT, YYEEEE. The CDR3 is CASSLVQETQYF. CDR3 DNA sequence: TGTGCCAGCAGCTTGGTACAAGAGACCCAGTACTTC.

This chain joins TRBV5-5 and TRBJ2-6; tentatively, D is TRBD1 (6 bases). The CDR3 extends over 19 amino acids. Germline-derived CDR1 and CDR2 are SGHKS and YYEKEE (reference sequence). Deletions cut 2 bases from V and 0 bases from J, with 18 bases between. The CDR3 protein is CASSFSAGDPLSGANVLTF. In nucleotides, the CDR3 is TGTGCCAGCAGCTTTAGTGCAGGGGACCCTCTCTCTGGGGCCAACGTCCTGACTTTC. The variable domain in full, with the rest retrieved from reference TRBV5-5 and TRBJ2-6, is DAGVTQSPTHLIKTRGQQVTLRCSPISGHKSVSWYQQVLGQGPQFIFQYYEKEERGRGNFPDRFSARQFPNYSSELNVNALLLGDSALYLCASSFSAGDPLSGANVLTFGAGSRLTVL.

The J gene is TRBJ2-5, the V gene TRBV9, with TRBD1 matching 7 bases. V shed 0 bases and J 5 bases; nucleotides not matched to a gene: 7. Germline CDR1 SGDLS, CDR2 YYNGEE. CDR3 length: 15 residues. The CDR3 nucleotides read TGTGCCAGCAGCGTAGGAGGGGGCAGGGAGGAGACCCAGTACTTC. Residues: CASSVGGGREETQYF.

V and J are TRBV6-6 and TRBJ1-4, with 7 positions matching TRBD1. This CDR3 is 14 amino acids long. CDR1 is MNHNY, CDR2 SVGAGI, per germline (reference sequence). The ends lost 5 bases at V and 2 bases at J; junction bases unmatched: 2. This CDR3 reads CASSTTGTNEKLFF. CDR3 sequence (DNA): TGTGCCAGCAGTACGACAGGGACTAATGAAAAACTGTTTTTT.

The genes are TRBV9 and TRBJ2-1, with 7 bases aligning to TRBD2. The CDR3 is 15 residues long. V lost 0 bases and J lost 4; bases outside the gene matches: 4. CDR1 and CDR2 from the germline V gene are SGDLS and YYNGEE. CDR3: CASSVAGAGYNEQFF. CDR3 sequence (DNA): TGTGCCAGCAGCGTAGCCGGAGCGGGATACAATGAGCAGTTCTTC.

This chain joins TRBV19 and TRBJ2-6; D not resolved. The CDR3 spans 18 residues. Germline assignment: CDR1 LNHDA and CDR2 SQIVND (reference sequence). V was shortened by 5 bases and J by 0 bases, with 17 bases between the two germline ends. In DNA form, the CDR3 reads TGTGCCAGTAGTGGCGGAATGGGTAAGAGCTCTGGGGCCAACGTCCTGACTTTC. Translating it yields CASSGGMGKSSGANVLTF.

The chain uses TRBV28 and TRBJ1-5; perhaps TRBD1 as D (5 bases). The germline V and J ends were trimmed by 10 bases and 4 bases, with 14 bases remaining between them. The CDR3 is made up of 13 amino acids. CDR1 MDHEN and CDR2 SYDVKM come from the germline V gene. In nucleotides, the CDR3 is TGTGCCACCTTCAGGGCCACAAATCAGCCCCAGCATTTT. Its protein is CATFRATNQPQHF.

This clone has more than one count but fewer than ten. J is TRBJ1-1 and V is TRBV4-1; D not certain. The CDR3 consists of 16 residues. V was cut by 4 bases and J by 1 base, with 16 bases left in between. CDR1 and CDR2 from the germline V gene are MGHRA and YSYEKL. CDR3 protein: CASSRSSPAGNTEAFF. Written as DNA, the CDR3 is TGCGCCAGCAGCCGAAGTTCCCCCGCCGGGAACACTGAAGCTTTCTTT.

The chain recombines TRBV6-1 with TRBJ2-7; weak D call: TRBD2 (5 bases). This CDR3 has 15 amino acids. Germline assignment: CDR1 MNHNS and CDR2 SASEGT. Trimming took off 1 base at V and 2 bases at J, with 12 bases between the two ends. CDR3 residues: CASSEGFWEPYEQYF. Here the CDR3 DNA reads TGTGCCAGCAGTGAAGGTTTCTGGGAGCCCTACGAGCAGTACTTC.

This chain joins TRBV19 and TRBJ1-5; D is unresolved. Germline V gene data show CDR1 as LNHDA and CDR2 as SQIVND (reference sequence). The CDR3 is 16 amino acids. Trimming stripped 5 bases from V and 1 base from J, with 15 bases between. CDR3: CASSSNGGYSNQPQHF. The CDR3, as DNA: TGTGCCAGTAGTTCCAACGGCGGGTACAGCAATCAGCCCCAGCATTTT.

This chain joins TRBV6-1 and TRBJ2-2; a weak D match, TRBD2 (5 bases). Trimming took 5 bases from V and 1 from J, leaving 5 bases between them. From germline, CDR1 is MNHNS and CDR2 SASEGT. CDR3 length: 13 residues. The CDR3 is CASSSGNTGELFF. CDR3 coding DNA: TGTGCCAGCAGTAGCGGGAACACCGGGGAGCTGTTTTTT.

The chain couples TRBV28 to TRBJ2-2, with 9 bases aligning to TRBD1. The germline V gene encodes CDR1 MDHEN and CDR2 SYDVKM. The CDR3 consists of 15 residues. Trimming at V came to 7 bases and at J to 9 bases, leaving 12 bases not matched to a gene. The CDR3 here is CASNPTGTGYRELFF. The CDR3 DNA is TGTGCCAGCAACCCTACCGGGACAGGGTATCGGGAGCTGTTTTTT. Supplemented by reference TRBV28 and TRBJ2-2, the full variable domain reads DVKVTQSSRYLVKRTGEKVFLECVQDMDHENMFWYRQDPGLGLRLIYFSYDVKMKEKGDIPEGYSVSREKKERFSLILESASTNQTSMYLCASNPTGTGYRELFFGEGSRLTVL.

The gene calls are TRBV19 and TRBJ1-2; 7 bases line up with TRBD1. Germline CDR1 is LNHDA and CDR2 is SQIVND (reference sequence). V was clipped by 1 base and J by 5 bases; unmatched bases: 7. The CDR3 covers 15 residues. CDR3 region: CASSIATGILYGYTF. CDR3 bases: TGTGCCAGTAGTATAGCGACAGGGATATTATATGGCTACACCTTC.

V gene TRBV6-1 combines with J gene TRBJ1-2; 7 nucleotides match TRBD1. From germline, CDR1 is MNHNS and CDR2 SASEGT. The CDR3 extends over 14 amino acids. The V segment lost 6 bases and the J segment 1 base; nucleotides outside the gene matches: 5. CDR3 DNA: TGTGCCAGCAGAGAAACAGGGGTTAACTATGGCTACACCTTC. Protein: CASRETGVNYGYTF.

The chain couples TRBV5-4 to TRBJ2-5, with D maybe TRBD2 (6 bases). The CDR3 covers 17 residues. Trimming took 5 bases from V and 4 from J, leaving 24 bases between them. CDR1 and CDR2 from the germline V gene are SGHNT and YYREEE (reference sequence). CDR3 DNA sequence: TGTGCCAGCAGTGCTTTTCCGGAGGGCTATTTAGGAGAGACCCAGTACTTC. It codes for CASSAFPEGYLGETQYF. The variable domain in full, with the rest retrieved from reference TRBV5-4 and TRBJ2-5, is ETGVTQSPTHLIKTRGQQVTLRCSSQSGHNTVSWYQQALGQGPQFIFQYYREEENGRGNFPPRFSGLQFPNYSSELNVNALELDDSALYLCASSAFPEGYLGETQYFGPGTRLLVL.

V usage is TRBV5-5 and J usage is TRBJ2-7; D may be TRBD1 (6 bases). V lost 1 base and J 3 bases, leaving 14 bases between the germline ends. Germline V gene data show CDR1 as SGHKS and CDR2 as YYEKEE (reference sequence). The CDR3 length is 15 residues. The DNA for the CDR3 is TGTGCCAGCAGCTTGTCGTGGGGACATGGCTACGAGCAGTACTTC. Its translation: CASSLSWGHGYEQYF.

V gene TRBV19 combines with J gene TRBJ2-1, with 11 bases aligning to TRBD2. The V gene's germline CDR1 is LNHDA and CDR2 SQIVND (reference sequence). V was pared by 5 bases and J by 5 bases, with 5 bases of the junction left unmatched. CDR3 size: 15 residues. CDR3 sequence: CASSSLAGGDNEQFF. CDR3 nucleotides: TGTGCCAGTAGTTCATTAGCGGGAGGGGACAATGAGCAGTTCTTC.

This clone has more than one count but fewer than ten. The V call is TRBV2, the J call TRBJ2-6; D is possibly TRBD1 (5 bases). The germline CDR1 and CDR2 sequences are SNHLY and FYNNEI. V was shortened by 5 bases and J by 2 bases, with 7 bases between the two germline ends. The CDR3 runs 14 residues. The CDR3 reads CASSPGPGANVLTF. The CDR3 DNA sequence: TGTGCCAGCAGTCCAGGGCCTGGGGCCAACGTCCTGACTTTC. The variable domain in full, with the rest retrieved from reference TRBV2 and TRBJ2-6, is EPEVTQTPSHQVTQMGQEVILRCVPISNHLYFYWYRQILGQKVEFLVSFYNNEISEKSEIFDDQFSVERPDGSNFTLKIRSTKLEDSAMYFCASSPGPGANVLTFGAGSRLTVL.

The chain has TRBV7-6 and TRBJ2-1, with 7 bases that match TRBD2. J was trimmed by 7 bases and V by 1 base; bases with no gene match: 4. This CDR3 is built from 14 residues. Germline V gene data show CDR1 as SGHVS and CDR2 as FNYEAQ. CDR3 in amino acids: CASSLVMGGNEQFF. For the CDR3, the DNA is TGTGCCAGCAGCTTAGTGATGGGGGGGAATGAGCAGTTCTTC. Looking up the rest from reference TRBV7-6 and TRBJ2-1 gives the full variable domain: GAGVSQSPRYKVTKRGQDVALRCDPISGHVSLYWYRQALGQGPEFLTYFNYEAQQDKSGLPNDRFSAERPEGSISTLTIQRTEQRDSAMYRCASSLVMGGNEQFFGPGTRLTVL.

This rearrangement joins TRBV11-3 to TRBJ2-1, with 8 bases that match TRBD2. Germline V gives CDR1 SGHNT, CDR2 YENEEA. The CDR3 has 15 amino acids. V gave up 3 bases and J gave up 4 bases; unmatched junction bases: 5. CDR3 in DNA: TGTGCCAGCAGCTTGAGCGGGAGTAGTTACAATGAGCAGTTCTTC. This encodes CASSLSGSSYNEQFF.

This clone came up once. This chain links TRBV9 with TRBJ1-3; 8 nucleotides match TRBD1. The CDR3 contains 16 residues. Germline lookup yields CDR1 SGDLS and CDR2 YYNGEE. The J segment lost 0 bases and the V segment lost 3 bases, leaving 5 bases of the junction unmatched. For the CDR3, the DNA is TGTGCCAGCAGCGCGGGACAGGCGTACTCTGGAAACACCATATATTTT. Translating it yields CASSAGQAYSGNTIYF.

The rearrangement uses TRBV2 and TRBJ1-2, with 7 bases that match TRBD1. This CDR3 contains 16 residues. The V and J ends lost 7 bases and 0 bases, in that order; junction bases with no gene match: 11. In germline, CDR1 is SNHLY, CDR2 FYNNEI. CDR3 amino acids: CASTPTGDGANYGYTF. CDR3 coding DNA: TGTGCCAGCACTCCAACAGGGGACGGAGCTAACTATGGCTACACCTTC.

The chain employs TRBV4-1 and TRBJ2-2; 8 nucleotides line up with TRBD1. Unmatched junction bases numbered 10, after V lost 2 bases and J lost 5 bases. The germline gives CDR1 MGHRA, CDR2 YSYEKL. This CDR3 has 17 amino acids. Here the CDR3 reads CASSQKTGTGGTGELFF. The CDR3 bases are TGCGCCAGCAGCCAAAAAACCGGGACAGGAGGAACCGGGGAGCTGTTTTTT.

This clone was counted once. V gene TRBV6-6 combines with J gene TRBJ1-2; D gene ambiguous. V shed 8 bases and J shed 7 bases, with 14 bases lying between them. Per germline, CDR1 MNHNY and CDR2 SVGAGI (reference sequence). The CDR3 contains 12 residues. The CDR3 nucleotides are TGTGCCAGCGACTCCCAAGAGGGTGGCTACACCTTC. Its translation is CASDSQEGGYTF.

The CDR3: CASSPVPATPMGYTF. CDR3 bases: TGCGCCAGCAGCCCCGTCCCTGCTACTCCTATGGGCTACACCTTC. The chain links TRBV5-1 to TRBJ1-2; D is uncertain. The V and J ends lost 4 bases and 8 bases respectively, with 21 bases between them. The CDR3 contains 15 residues. Per germline, CDR1 SGHRS and CDR2 YFSETQ.